Below, 22 T cell receptor beta chains from the same sample are listed, as sequenced in a study of shared T cell receptors in the human thymus (dated by TCRdb to 2020 to 2023). The library came from the immunoSEQ multiplex PCR assay. The clones in this table, taken by TCRdb from immuneACCESS, are in-frame only. Not every clone is retained; where verified, under half of the shortfall comes from an unresolved V gene, and the cause of the rest is unknown. This sample holds hundreds of thousands of clones; approximately 87% were observed only once. The top ten constitute over 0.008% of the sample. These same data were also listed under a study on human thymus T cells.

The sample comprised thymocytes. The receptors derive from a boy under two years old with a congenital heart defect. Donor details come from another sample of the same person, matched by shared clones.

This sequence joins TRBV30 and TRBJ2-7; unclear D gene. This CDR3 has 14 residues. V was trimmed by 0 bases and J by 6 bases, leaving 15 bases between them. In germline, CDR1 is GTSNPN, CDR2 SVGIG (reference sequence). The CDR3, as DNA: TGTGCCTGGAGTGTACGGGTGCCCCCCGGCGAGCAGTACTTC. Translated, it gives CAWSVRVPPGEQYF.

The rearrangement joins TRBV2 to TRBJ2-7; maybe TRBD2 (6 bases). CDR3 length equals 14 residues. V gave up 6 bases and J gave up 2 bases, with 14 bases separating them. CDR1 and CDR2 (germline): SNHLY, FYNNEI. The CDR3 DNA follows: TGTGCCAGCAGGGGAGCTAGCGTAGCCTACGAGCAGTACTTC. Its protein is CASRGASVAYEQYF.

The V gene is TRBV5-1, the J gene TRBJ1-4, with unresolved D. Germline V CDR1 and CDR2: SGHRS, YFSETQ. Trimming removed 4 bases at V and 7 bases at J, with 17 bases between. This CDR3 is built from 15 residues. The CDR3 is CASSVRRSPSEKLFF. CDR3 nucleotide sequence: TGCGCCAGCAGCGTGAGGAGGTCCCCGAGTGAAAAACTGTTTTTT.

This chain uses TRBV7-2 with TRBJ2-7, with TRBD2 matching over 7 bases. This CDR3 is built from 15 residues. Germline CDR1 SGHTA, CDR2 FQGNSA. V trimming: 5 bases; J trimming: 3 bases; junction bases outside the gene matches: 10. For the CDR3, the DNA is TGTGCCAGCAGCCTGTTCCGCGGGAGACTCTACGAGCAGTACTTC. This codes for CASSLFRGRLYEQYF. The variable domain in full, with the rest retrieved from reference TRBV7-2 and TRBJ2-7, is GAGVSQSPSNKVTEKGKDVELRCDPISGHTALYWYRQSLGQGLEFLIYFQGNSAPDKSGLPSDRFSAERTGGSVSTLTIQRTQQEDSAVYLCASSLFRGRLYEQYFGPGTRLTVT.

The chain is built from TRBV20-1 and TRBJ1-2; the D gene is possibly TRBD1 (5 bases). V was cut by 7 bases and J by 7 bases, with 13 bases left in between. The CDR3 loop spans 11 amino acids. From germline, CDR1 is DFQATT and CDR2 SNEGSKA (reference sequence). CDR3 loop: CSVSGGVGYTF. Here the CDR3 DNA reads TGCAGTGTTTCGGGGGGAGTTGGCTACACCTTC.

This clone appeared a single time. V gene TRBV6-5 combines with J gene TRBJ2-7; tentatively, D is TRBD2 (5 bases). The germline V gene has CDR1 MNHEY and CDR2 SVGAGI. This CDR3 has 16 amino acids. Trimming took 2 bases from V and 5 from J, leaving 19 bases between them. The CDR3 reads CASSYRGSDRMNEQYF. CDR3 bases: TGTGCCAGCAGTTACCGGGGTAGCGATCGGATGAACGAGCAGTACTTC.

The V gene is TRBV6-1, the J gene TRBJ2-7, with D perhaps TRBD2 (6 bases). The CDR3 is 18 residues long. V was pared by 1 base and J by 2 bases, with 21 bases between. CDR1 and CDR2 from the germline V gene are MNHNS and SASEGT. For the CDR3, the DNA is TGTGCCAGCAGTGAAGGGGAGGCGGAGTCATGGGTCCCCTACGAGCAGTACTTC. It translates to CASSEGEAESWVPYEQYF.

This rearrangement joins TRBV4-2 to TRBJ2-3, with 10 bases identical to TRBD2. V gave up 3 bases and J gave up 3 bases; unmatched junction bases: 9. This CDR3 is built from 17 residues. Per the germline V gene, CDR1 is LGHNA and CDR2 is YNFKEQ. CDR3 residues: CASSHQDLAGETDTQYF. CDR3 bases: TGTGCCAGCAGCCATCAGGATCTAGCGGGAGAGACAGATACGCAGTATTTT.

The rearrangement uses TRBV2 and TRBJ2-3; TRBD1 is a possible D gene (6 bases). V lost 5 bases, J lost 5 bases, and 17 bases lay in between. The CDR3 loop spans 15 amino acids. Germline-derived CDR1 and CDR2 are SNHLY and FYNNEI. The CDR3 loop is CASSQLQGPEDTQYF. DNA for the CDR3: TGTGCCAGCAGTCAGCTCCAGGGGCCGGAAGATACGCAGTATTTT.

The DNA for the CDR3 is TGTGCCAGCAGCTCCCGGCGAAGGAGGACAGGGGGCGAGGGAAAACTGTTTTTT. It translates to CASSSRRRRTGGEGKLFF. The genes are TRBV11-2 and TRBJ1-4; 11 nucleotides match TRBD1. Germline CDR1 SGHAT, CDR2 FQNNGV. The length of the CDR3 is 18 residues. V shed 4 bases and J 10 bases; nucleotides not matched to a gene: 17.

The gene calls are TRBV7-2 and TRBJ2-7; 9 bases line up with TRBD2. The CDR3 is 14 residues long. CDR1 is SGHTA and CDR2 is FQGNSA in the germline V gene. J lost 3 bases, V lost 3 bases, and 3 bases had no gene match. The CDR3 nucleotides read TGTGCCAGCAGCTTCGGCGGGGGGGACTACGAGCAGTACTTC. Its protein is CASSFGGGDYEQYF.

This sequence joins TRBV5-4 and TRBJ2-7, with TRBD1 matching 7 bases. V dropped 4 bases and J dropped 6; count of bases not matched to a gene: 13. Germline loops: CDR1 SGHNT, CDR2 YYREEE (reference sequence). The length of the CDR3 is 15 residues. Here the CDR3 DNA reads TGTGCCAGCAGCGCCCCCCGGGCAGGGGGAAGCGAGCAGTACTTC. Protein product: CASSAPRAGGSEQYF.

The V and J genes are TRBV4-2 and TRBJ2-1, with 12 nucleotides matching TRBD2. Germline V gene lookup returns CDR1 LGHNA and CDR2 YNFKEQ. V shed 4 bases and J 9 bases; nucleotides not matched to a gene: 10. The CDR3 sequence is 16 residues long. CDR3 protein: CASSPGLAGFRGEQFF. CDR3 bases: TGTGCCAGCAGCCCAGGACTAGCGGGATTTAGGGGTGAGCAGTTCTTC.

The chain joins TRBV5-1 to TRBJ1-2; possible D gene TRBD1, 6 bases. This CDR3 contains 17 residues. CDR1 is SGHRS, CDR2 YFSETQ, per germline. V lost 1 base to trimming and J lost 2 bases, with 18 bases between them. The CDR3 DNA follows: TGCGCCAGCAGCTTGATTGGGGACACAGGGACCAACTATGGCTACACCTTC. Amino acids: CASSLIGDTGTNYGYTF. The full variable domain, completed using reference TRBV5-1 and TRBJ1-2, is KAGVTQTPRYLIKTRGQQVTLSCSPISGHRSVSWYQQTPGQGLQFLFEYFSETQRNKGNFPGRFSGRQFSNSRSEMNVSTLELGDSALYLCASSLIGDTGTNYGYTFGSGTRLTVV.

The chain links TRBV27 to TRBJ2-7, with D possibly TRBD2 on 6 matching bases. This CDR3 has 16 amino acids. Germline CDR1 and CDR2: MNHEY and SMNVEV (reference sequence). Deletions cut 4 bases from V and 3 bases from J, with 19 bases between. DNA of the CDR3: TGTGCCAGCAGTTCCTTAGAGGGAGGCCGAATCTACGAGCAGTACTTC. Its translation is CASSSLEGGRIYEQYF.

This chain joins TRBV28 and TRBJ1-5; 7 bases match TRBD1. The CDR3 extends over 16 amino acids. V shed 6 bases, J shed 1 base, and the junction held 9 bases outside the gene matches. CDR1 and CDR2 (germline): MDHEN, SYDVKM. The CDR3, as DNA: TGTGCCAGCAGCTCCTCACAGGGGCAGAGCAATCAGCCCCAGCATTTT. It encodes CASSSSQGQSNQPQHF.

The chain joins TRBV10-3 to TRBJ2-1; 7 nucleotides agree with TRBD2. The CDR3 is 12 amino acids. CDR1 is ENHRY and CDR2 is SYGVKD in the germline V gene. V trimming: 7 bases; J trimming: 5 bases; junction bases outside the gene matches: 2. The CDR3 sequence is CAIMGGDNEQFF. The DNA of the CDR3 is TGTGCCATCATGGGAGGGGACAATGAGCAGTTCTTC.

The rearrangement uses TRBV7-8 and TRBJ2-4; possibly TRBD1 for D (5 bases). In germline, CDR1 is SGHVS, CDR2 FQNEAQ. Between the trimmed V and J ends, which lost 5 bases and 0 bases, there was a span of 11 bases. The CDR3 covers 15 residues. The CDR3 bases are TGTGCCAGCAGCCTCGGTAGGGGAGCCAAAAACATTCAGTACTTC. Translated, it gives CASSLGRGAKNIQYF.

The V call is TRBV5-1, the J call TRBJ1-1; TRBD1 aligns across 7 bases. This CDR3 has 15 amino acids. The V segment lost 4 bases and the J segment 4 bases; nucleotides outside the gene matches: 10. The germline CDR1 and CDR2 sequences are SGHRS and YFSETQ. The DNA for the CDR3 is TGCGCCAGCAGCCCTCGACAGGGCCCCACCACTGAAGCTTTCTTT. Translation: CASSPRQGPTTEAFF.

Comments on this clone: The sample carries other DNA sequences with the same CDR3. The chain joins TRBV30 to TRBJ2-1; a weak D match, TRBD2 (6 bases). Germline assignment: CDR1 GTSNPN and CDR2 SVGIG (reference sequence). The CDR3 length is 17 residues. Trimming cost V 5 bases and J 4 bases, with 24 bases left between them. The CDR3 DNA is TGTGCCTGGTTCCTACTAGCAGGAGGGCCCGGGTACAATGAGCAGTTCTTC. The encoded protein is CAWFLLAGGPGYNEQFF.

The genes are TRBV6-1 and TRBJ1-4; 9 nucleotides align to TRBD1. Germline CDR1 is MNHNS and CDR2 is SASEGT. V lost 6 bases, J lost 11 bases, and 4 bases stayed unmatched. The CDR3 totals 12 residues. This CDR3 is CASRHRGPKLFF. As DNA, the CDR3 is TGTGCCAGCAGACACAGGGGGCCGAAACTGTTTTTT.

V and J are TRBV2 and TRBJ1-3, with D hard to call. This CDR3 region has 15 residues. V was trimmed by 2 bases and J by 7 bases, leaving 15 bases between them. Germline-derived CDR1 and CDR2 are SNHLY and FYNNEI. CDR3 DNA: TGTGCCAGCAGTGAATCTCACTATTACCGTAACACCATATATTTT. It is translated as CASSESHYYRNTIYF. Variable domain in full (rest from reference TRBV2 and TRBJ1-3): EPEVTQTPSHQVTQMGQEVILRCVPISNHLYFYWYRQILGQKVEFLVSFYNNEISEKSEIFDDQFSVERPDGSNFTLKIRSTKLEDSAMYFCASSESHYYRNTIYFGEGSWLTVV.